This TCR beta chain originates from a study of T cells in Graves' hyperthyroidism and ophthalmopathy. For Graves' hyperthyroidism to be stable, ophthalmopathy could not progress within 18 months. Diagnoses used clinical symptoms, serum thyroxine and TRAb, thyroid ultrasound and orbital computed tomography. Of note for this clonotype: Its antigen is undetermined.

V was shortened by 1 base and J by 1 base, with 11 bases between the two germline ends. CDR1 is SGDLS, CDR2 YYNGEE, per germline. This CDR3 is built from 15 residues. From RNA transcripts, TCR beta CDR3 regions were amplified. HTBI primers were employed in a first-round RT-PCR of the TCR CDR3. MiXCR, applied by TCRdb to the multiplex PCR reads, yields one record per CDR3 protein. The sample carries around 800,000 distinct CDR3 sequences, around 39% recorded once. General study results and limits: Expanded thyroid clonotypes (above 0.001) were mostly also found in blood. Patients with ophthalmopathy were separated from those with stable hyperthyroidism by a 13 V-J model.

The sample taken for sequencing was blood. The V gene is TRBV9, the J gene TRBJ1-1; D uncertain. This receptor was taken from a man aged 18 to 29 with Graves' hyperthyroidism. DNA for the CDR3: TGTGCCAGCAGCGTACGAGGTTCCCAGAACACTGAAGCTTTCTTT. Translating it yields CASSVRGSQNTEAFF.